These T cell receptor beta chains were read from a single sample in a study of T cells after yellow fever vaccination. MiXCR, applied by TCRdb to the 5' RACE reads, yields one record per CDR3 protein. This sample has under 70,000 distinct CDR3 sequences, with around 7% found just once. The specimen was CD8+ T cells sorted from PBMCs, collected on the day of the first yellow fever vaccination. The receptors derive from a man younger than 35 who received the YFV17D yellow fever vaccine. CDR3s include the opening cysteine and the closing phenylalanine or tryptophan. The D gene is left open where the match is weak. Size is stated for part of the rows, as once, few or many counts, or as a class when the clone is expanded.

j_call | d_call | clone_size | v_call | cdr3_nt | cdr3_aa
TRBJ2-7 | - | many | TRBV20-1 | TGCAGTGCTAGAGACAGGACTACCTACGAGCAGTACTTC | CSARDRTTYEQYF
TRBJ2-1 | TRBD2 | - | TRBV11-2 | TGTGCCAGCAGCCCACACGGACTAGCGGTAAGAGAGCAGTTCTTC | CASSPHGLAVREQFF
TRBJ1-2 | - | - | TRBV6-5 | TGTGCCAGCAGTTACTCGGGCGATGGCAATGGCTACACCTTC | CASSYSGDGNGYTF
TRBJ1-1 | - | few | TRBV5-1 | TGCGCCAGCAGCCCGGGTCGGAGGGCGGACACTGAAGCTTTCTTT | CASSPGRRADTEAFF
TRBJ2-1 | TRBD2 | many | TRBV7-6 | TGTGCCAGCAGCTTCGAACTAGCGGGGGACCACAATGAGCAGTTCTTC | CASSFELAGDHNEQFF
TRBJ1-5 | - | few | TRBV12-3/TRBV12-4 | TGTGCCAGCAGTTTATCCGGGACTGCCCAAAATCAGCCCCAGCATTTT | CASSLSGTAQNQPQHF
TRBJ2-1 | - | many | TRBV3-1 | TGTGCCAGCAGGATATCCGGTTTATCCTACAATGAGCAGTTCTTC | CASRISGLSYNEQFF
TRBJ2-5 | - | few | TRBV7-6 | TGTGCCAGCAGCTTAGGGGCAGACCAAGAGACCCAGTACTTC | CASSLGADQETQYF
TRBJ1-1 | - | - | TRBV13 | TGTGCCAGCAGCCCTGGCCTTCCGTGTGGCACTGAAGCTTTCTTT | CASSPGLPCGTEAFF
TRBJ1-1 | TRBD1 | few | TRBV6-1 | TGTGCCAGCAGTGGGACAGGGGGGACTGAAGCTTTCTTT | CASSGTGGTEAFF
TRBJ2-1 | - | - | TRBV10-2 | TGCGCCAGTAGTTTTGACGACTTTTACAATGAGCAGTTCTTC | CASSFDDFYNEQFF
TRBJ2-3 | TRBD2 | few | TRBV4-3 | TGCGCCAGCAGCCAAGATCTTAGCGGGGAGAGCACAGATACGCAGTATTTT | CASSQDLSGESTDTQYF
TRBJ2-7 | - | many | TRBV29-1 | TGCAGCGTTGAATATCTGGGAGAGCAGTACTTC | CSVEYLGEQYF
TRBJ2-3 | - | many | TRBV7-9 | TGTGCCAGCAGCTTAGGGGACGCGAATACGCAGTATTTT | CASSLGDANTQYF
TRBJ1-2 | - | - | TRBV7-2 | TGTGCCAGCAGCTTAGGCGTCCGAAACTATGGCTACACCTTC | CASSLGVRNYGYTF
TRBJ2-5 | - | few | TRBV9 | TGTGCCAGCAGCCCACCGACTAGACAAGAGACCCAGTACTTC | CASSPPTRQETQYF
TRBJ1-4 | - | many | TRBV7-9 | TGTGCCAGCACGGAGGGGGTTAATGAAAAACTGTTTTTT | CASTEGVNEKLFF
TRBJ1-1 | TRBD1 | many | TRBV6-1 | TGTGCCAGCAGCTTCGGACAGGGGTACACTGAAGCTTTCTTT | CASSFGQGYTEAFF
TRBJ2-1 | - | many | TRBV25-1 | TGTGCCAGCAGTGAACGGGCTAGTTGGGGGAATGAGCAGTTCTTC | CASSERASWGNEQFF